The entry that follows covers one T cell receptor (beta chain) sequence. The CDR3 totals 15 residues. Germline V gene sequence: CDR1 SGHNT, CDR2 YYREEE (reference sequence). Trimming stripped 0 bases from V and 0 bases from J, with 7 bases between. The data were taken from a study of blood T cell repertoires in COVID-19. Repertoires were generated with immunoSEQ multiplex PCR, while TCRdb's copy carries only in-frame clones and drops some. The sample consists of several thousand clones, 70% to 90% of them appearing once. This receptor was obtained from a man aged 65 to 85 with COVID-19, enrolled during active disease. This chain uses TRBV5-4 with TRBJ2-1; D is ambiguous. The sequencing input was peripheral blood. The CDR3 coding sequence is TGTGCCAGCAGCTTGGGCGCTAGCTCCTACAATGAGCAGTTCTTC. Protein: CASSLGASSYNEQFF.